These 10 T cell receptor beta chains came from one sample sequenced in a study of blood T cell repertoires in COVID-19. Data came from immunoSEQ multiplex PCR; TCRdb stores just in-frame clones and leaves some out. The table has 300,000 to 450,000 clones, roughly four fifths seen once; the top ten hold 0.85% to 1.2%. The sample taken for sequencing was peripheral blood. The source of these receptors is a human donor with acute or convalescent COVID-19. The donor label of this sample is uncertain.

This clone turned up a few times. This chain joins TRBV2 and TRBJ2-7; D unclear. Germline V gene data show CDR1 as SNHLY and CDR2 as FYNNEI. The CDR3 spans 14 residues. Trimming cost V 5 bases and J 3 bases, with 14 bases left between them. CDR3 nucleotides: TGTGCCAGCAGTCCCTCTCTTTCGGGCTACGAGCAGTACTTC. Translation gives CASSPSLSGYEQYF.

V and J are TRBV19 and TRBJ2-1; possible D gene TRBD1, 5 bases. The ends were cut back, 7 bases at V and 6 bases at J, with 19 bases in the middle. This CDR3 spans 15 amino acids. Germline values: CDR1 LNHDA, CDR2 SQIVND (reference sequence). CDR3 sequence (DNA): TGTGCCAGTAACCCGTGGGCAGGGTTCGGCAATGAGCAGTTCTTC. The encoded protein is CASNPWAGFGNEQFF. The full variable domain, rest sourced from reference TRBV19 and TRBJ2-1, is DGGITQSPKYLFRKEGQNVTLSCEQNLNHDAMYWYRQDPGQGLRLIYYSQIVNDFQKGDIAEGYSVSREKKESFPLTVTSAQKNPTAFYLCASNPWAGFGNEQFFGPGTRLTVL.

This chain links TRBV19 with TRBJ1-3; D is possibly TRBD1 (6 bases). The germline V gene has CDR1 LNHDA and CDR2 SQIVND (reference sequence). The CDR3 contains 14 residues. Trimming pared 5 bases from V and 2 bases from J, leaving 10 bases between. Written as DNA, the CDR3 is TGTGCCAGTAGTCCGGACAGAACTGGAAACACCATATATTTT. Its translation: CASSPDRTGNTIYF.

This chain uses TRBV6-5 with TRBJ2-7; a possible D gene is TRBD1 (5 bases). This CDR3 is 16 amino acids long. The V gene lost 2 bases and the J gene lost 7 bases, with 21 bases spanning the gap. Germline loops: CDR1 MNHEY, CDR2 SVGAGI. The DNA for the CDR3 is TGTGCCAGCAGTTACGCAACTGGCACAGGAGCGATGGAGCAGTACTTC. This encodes CASSYATGTGAMEQYF.

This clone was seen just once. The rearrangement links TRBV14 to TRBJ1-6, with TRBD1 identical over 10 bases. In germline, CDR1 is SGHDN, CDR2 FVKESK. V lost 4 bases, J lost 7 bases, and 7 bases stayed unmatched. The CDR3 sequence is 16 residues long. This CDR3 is CASSPPGQGQNSPLHF. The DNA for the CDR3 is TGTGCCAGCAGCCCTCCGGGACAGGGGCAAAATTCACCCCTCCACTTT.

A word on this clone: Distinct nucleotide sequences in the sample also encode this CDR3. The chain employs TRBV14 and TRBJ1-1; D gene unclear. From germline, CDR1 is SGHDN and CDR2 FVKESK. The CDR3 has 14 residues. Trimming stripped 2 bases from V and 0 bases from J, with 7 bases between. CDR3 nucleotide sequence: TGTGCCAGCAGCCAACCCGGGATGAACACTGAAGCTTTCTTT. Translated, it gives CASSQPGMNTEAFF.

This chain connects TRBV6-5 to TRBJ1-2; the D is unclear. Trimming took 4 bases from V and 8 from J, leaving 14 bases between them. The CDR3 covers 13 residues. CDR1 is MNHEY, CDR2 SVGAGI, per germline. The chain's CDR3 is CASSSRLPRGYTF. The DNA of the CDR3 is TGTGCCAGCAGTTCAAGGCTCCCGAGGGGCTACACCTTC.

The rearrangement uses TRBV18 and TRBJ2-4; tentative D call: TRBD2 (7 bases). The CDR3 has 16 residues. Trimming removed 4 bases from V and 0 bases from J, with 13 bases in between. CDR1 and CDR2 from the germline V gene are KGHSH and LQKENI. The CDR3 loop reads CASSLSGGLAKNIQYF. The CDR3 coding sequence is TGTGCCAGCTCACTATCGGGGGGCCTAGCCAAAAACATTCAGTACTTC. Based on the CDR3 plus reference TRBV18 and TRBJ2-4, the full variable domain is NAGVMQNPRHLVRRRGQEARLRCSPMKGHSHVYWYRQLPEEGLKFMVYLQKENIIDESGMPKERFSAEFPKEGPSILRIQQVVRGDSAAYFCASSLSGGLAKNIQYFGAGTRLSVL.

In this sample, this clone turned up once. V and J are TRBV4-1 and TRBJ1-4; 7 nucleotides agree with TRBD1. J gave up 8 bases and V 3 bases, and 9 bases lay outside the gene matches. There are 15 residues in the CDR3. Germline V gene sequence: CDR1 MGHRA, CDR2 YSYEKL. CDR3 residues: CASSHPTGAWEKLFF. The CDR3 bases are TGCGCCAGCAGCCATCCCACAGGGGCCTGGGAAAAACTGTTTTTT.

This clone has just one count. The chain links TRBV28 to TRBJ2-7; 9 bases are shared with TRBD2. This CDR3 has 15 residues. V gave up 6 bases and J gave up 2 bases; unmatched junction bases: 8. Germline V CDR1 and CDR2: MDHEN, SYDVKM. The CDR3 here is CASREHGGGAYEQYF. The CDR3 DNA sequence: TGTGCCAGCAGAGAACATGGCGGGGGGGCCTACGAGCAGTACTTC.